These T cell receptor beta chains were read from a single sample in a study of blood T cell repertoires in COVID-19. Some clones are missing from TCRdb's copy, which holds only in-frame ones; the method was immunoSEQ multiplex PCR. Of over 120,000 clones in the sample, approximately 89% were seen once. Sequenced input: peripheral blood. The receptors stem from a human donor in a cohort sampled during active COVID-19. CDR3s include the opening cysteine and the closing phenylalanine or tryptophan. The order of the fields is V gene, D gene, clone size, J gene, CDR3 protein, CDR3 DNA. D genes are given only for firm matches. Size is omitted from some rows. Given values are once, few, many or a class for expanded clones.

TRBV2	.	.	TRBJ1-2	CASSEARQRVYGYTF	TGTGCCAGCAGTGAAGCGAGACAGAGAGTCTATGGCTACACCTTC
TRBV4-2	TRBD2	.	TRBJ2-3	CASSLMRLADYTQYF	TGTGCCAGCAGCCTAATGAGACTAGCGGACTATACGCAGTATTTT
TRBV4-3	TRBD1	once	TRBJ2-1	CASSHTTGGPYNEQFF	TGCGCCAGCAGCCACACCACAGGGGGGCCCTACAATGAGCAGTTCTTC
TRBV4-1	TRBD1	once	TRBJ1-5	CASSPTDRVGQPQHF	TGCGCCAGCAGCCCAACCGACAGGGTTGGGCAGCCCCAGCATTTT
TRBV19	TRBD2	.	TRBJ2-5	CASSPRVAGGETQYF	TGTGCCAGTAGTCCCCGGGTAGCGGGGGGTGAGACCCAGTACTTC
TRBV20-1	.	.	TRBJ2-7	CSADKQEEQYF	TGCAGCGCAGACAAGCAGGAAGAGCAGTACTTC
TRBV6-6	TRBD1	few	TRBJ2-2	CASSYPPGGGELFF	TGTGCCAGCAGTTACCCCCCAGGGGGCGGGGAGCTGTTTTTT
TRBV9	.	.	TRBJ2-1	CASSVSTGDNEQFF	TGTGCCAGCAGCGTTTCGACAGGCGACAATGAGCAGTTCTTC
TRBV19	TRBD1	.	TRBJ2-7	CASRAGTGGSYEQYF	TGTGCCAGTAGGGCCGGGACAGGGGGCTCCTACGAGCAGTACTTC
TRBV5-4	.	.	TRBJ2-1	CASSLGSGGYNEQFF	TGTGCCAGCAGCTTGGGCTCCGGGGGTTACAATGAGCAGTTCTTC